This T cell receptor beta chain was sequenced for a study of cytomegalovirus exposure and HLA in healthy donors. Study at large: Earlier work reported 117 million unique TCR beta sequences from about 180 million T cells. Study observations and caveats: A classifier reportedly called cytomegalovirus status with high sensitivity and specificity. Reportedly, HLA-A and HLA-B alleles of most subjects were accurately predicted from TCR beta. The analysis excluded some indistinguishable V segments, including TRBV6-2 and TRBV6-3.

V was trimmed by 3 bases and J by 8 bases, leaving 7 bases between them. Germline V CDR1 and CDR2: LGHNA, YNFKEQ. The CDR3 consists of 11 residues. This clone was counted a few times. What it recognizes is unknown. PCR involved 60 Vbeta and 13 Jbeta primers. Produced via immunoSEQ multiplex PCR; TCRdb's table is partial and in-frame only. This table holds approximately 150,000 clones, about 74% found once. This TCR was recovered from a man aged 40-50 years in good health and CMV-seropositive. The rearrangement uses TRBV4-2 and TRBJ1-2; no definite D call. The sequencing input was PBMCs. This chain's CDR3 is CASSQGRGYTF. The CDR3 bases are TGTGCCAGCAGCCAGGGGAGAGGCTACACCTTC.